The 19 T cell receptor beta chains in this list originate from one sample, sequenced in a study of T cell changes during pregnancy in multiple sclerosis. The method was immunoSEQ multiplex PCR; TCRdb's version includes in-frame clones alone and lacks a portion of them. This repertoire shows roughly 24,000 clones, over 75% found once; its top ten account for 7.5% to 8%. The specimen was CD8+ T cells from peripheral blood mononuclear cells, collected before pregnancy. These receptor sequences come from a female donor with multiple sclerosis, enrolled in a pregnancy study.

This chain connects TRBV10-3 to TRBJ2-7, with TRBD2 matching over 7 bases. After removal of 3 bases from V and 0 bases from J, the junction contained 2 bases not matched to a gene. The CDR3 spans 14 residues. In germline, CDR1 is ENHRY, CDR2 SYGVKD. DNA of the CDR3: TGTGCCATCAGTGACAGCGGGACCTCCTACGAGCAGTACTTC. It codes for CAISDSGTSYEQYF.

This chain links TRBV14 with TRBJ2-1; 10 bases line up with TRBD2. Germline assignment: CDR1 SGHDN and CDR2 FVKESK. Unmatched junction bases numbered 9, after V lost 4 bases and J lost 3 bases. The CDR3 has 17 amino acids. Here the CDR3 reads CASSPQKGLADYNEQFF. The CDR3 bases are TGTGCCAGCAGCCCCCAGAAAGGACTAGCGGACTACAATGAGCAGTTCTTC.

The J gene is TRBJ2-7, the V gene TRBV6-5, with D perhaps TRBD2 (6 bases). Trimming took off 5 bases at V and 0 bases at J, with 8 bases between the two ends. Germline V gene sequence: CDR1 MNHEY, CDR2 SVGAGI. This CDR3 is 13 amino acids long. The CDR3 nucleotides are TGTGCCAGCAGTCCTAGCGTCTCCTACGAGCAGTACTTC. As protein: CASSPSVSYEQYF.

V usage is TRBV9 and J usage is TRBJ1-1; possible D gene TRBD1, 6 bases. Trimming stripped 5 bases from V and 1 base from J, with 18 bases between. The CDR3 is made up of 16 amino acids. Germline CDR1 SGDLS, CDR2 YYNGEE. The CDR3 region is CASSIPGGARNTEAFF. In nucleotides, the CDR3 is TGTGCCAGCAGTATACCTGGGGGGGCGCGGAACACTGAAGCTTTCTTT.

This chain joins TRBV5-6 and TRBJ2-7; 7 bases map to TRBD2. Trimming cost V 4 bases and J 5 bases; bases outside gene matches: 6. Germline V lookup: CDR1 SGHDT, CDR2 YYEEEE. The CDR3 loop spans 13 amino acids. The CDR3 spells CASSRRLAHEQYF. Written as DNA, the CDR3 is TGTGCCAGCAGCCGCAGACTAGCCCACGAGCAGTACTTC.

The chain joins TRBV13 to TRBJ2-7, with 7 bases lining up with TRBD2. The CDR3 has 15 amino acids. The germline CDR1 and CDR2 sequences are PRHDT and FYEKMQ (reference sequence). J lost 0 bases, V lost 6 bases, and 8 bases had no gene match. The DNA of the CDR3 is TGTGCCAGCAGTTCCGGGCTAGCGGACTCCTACGAGCAGTACTTC. Translating it yields CASSSGLADSYEQYF.

This chain connects TRBV4-1 to TRBJ2-2, with TRBD2 as a possible D gene (5 bases). Germline V CDR1 and CDR2: MGHRA, YSYEKL. The germline V and J ends were trimmed by 8 bases and 4 bases, with 17 bases remaining between them. The CDR3 extends over 15 amino acids. This CDR3 reads CASRKVLEGTGELFF. As DNA, the CDR3 is TGCGCCAGCCGCAAAGTCCTAGAGGGCACCGGGGAGCTGTTTTTT.

This clone occurred a few times. V usage is TRBV6-5 and J usage is TRBJ2-1, with TRBD1 matching over 10 bases. Looked up from germline, CDR1 is MNHEY and CDR2 is SVGAGI. V shed 5 bases and J 6 bases; nucleotides not matched to a gene: 7. The CDR3 is 15 residues long. The DNA for the CDR3 is TGTGCCAGCAGTGCCGGGACAGGGGACTCCAATGAGCAGTTCTTC. Its protein is CASSAGTGDSNEQFF.

The chain links TRBV27 to TRBJ2-7; TRBD2 might be the D (5 bases). Trimming shortened V by 8 bases and J by 3 bases, and 11 bases separated the two germline ends. CDR3 length equals 12 residues. Germline V gives CDR1 MNHEY, CDR2 SMNVEV (reference sequence). CDR3 protein: CASGSSLYEQYF. DNA of the CDR3: TGTGCCAGCGGGAGTTCCCTCTACGAGCAGTACTTC.

The V gene is TRBV27, the J gene TRBJ2-7; TRBD2 matches 10 bases. V dropped 4 bases and J dropped 3; count of bases not matched to a gene: 3. Per the germline V gene, CDR1 is MNHEY and CDR2 is SMNVEV (reference sequence). This CDR3 has 14 residues. CDR3 amino acids: CASSSLAGVYEQYF. CDR3 nucleotides: TGTGCCAGCAGTTCCCTAGCGGGAGTCTACGAGCAGTACTTC.

This clone appeared once. The rearrangement joins TRBV27 to TRBJ1-3; possible D gene TRBD1, 5 bases. CDR1 and CDR2 (germline): MNHEY, SMNVEV (reference sequence). V lost 3 bases and J lost 0, with 6 bases in between. CDR3 length: 14 residues. The CDR3 protein is CASSLGGSGNTIYF. The CDR3, as DNA: TGTGCCAGCAGTTTGGGGGGCTCTGGAAACACCATATATTTT.

V is TRBV9 and J is TRBJ1-1, with D maybe TRBD1 (6 bases). Germline V CDR1 and CDR2: SGDLS, YYNGEE. V was cut by 4 bases and J by 3 bases, with 10 bases left in between. The CDR3 totals 13 residues. The CDR3 sequence is CASSPGQHTEAFF. CDR3 DNA sequence: TGTGCCAGCAGCCCCGGACAGCACACTGAAGCTTTCTTT.

V gene TRBV28 combines with J gene TRBJ1-4, with D possibly TRBD1 on 5 matching bases. Germline CDR1 MDHEN, CDR2 SYDVKM. Trimming took 10 bases from V and 0 from J, leaving 18 bases between them. The CDR3 covers 16 residues. Here the CDR3 DNA reads TGTGCCATCCGGGGCCAAAGGGAGGCAACTAATGAAAAACTGTTTTTT. This codes for CAIRGQREATNEKLFF.

The chain carries TRBV7-2 and TRBJ2-7; 7 nucleotides match TRBD1. Germline V gene sequence: CDR1 SGHTA, CDR2 FQGNSA. Unmatched junction bases numbered 8, after V lost 1 base and J lost 2 bases. The CDR3 totals 16 residues. The CDR3 nucleotides read TGTGCCAGCAGCTTAGAGGGATGGGACAGCCCCTACGAGCAGTACTTC. Amino acids: CASSLEGWDSPYEQYF. Filled out from reference TRBV7-2 and TRBJ2-7, the complete variable domain reads GAGVSQSPSNKVTEKGKDVELRCDPISGHTALYWYRQSLGQGLEFLIYFQGNSAPDKSGLPSDRFSAERTGGSVSTLTIQRTQQEDSAVYLCASSLEGWDSPYEQYFGPGTRLTVT.

The J gene is TRBJ1-1, the V gene TRBV2; tentatively, D is TRBD1 (6 bases). CDR1 is SNHLY, CDR2 FYNNEI, per germline. V gave up 0 bases and J gave up 0 bases, with 14 bases separating them. This CDR3 is built from 17 residues. CDR3 sequence: CASSEAGGAGVNTEAFF. CDR3 sequence (DNA): TGTGCCAGCAGTGAAGCCGGTGGGGCAGGGGTGAACACTGAAGCTTTCTTT.

V usage is TRBV14 and J usage is TRBJ2-7, with D hard to call. The ends were cut back, 2 bases at V and 5 bases at J, with 13 bases in the middle. This CDR3 region has 14 residues. The germline V gene has CDR1 SGHDN and CDR2 FVKESK. The CDR3, as DNA: TGTGCCAGCAGCCAATCTCGAGCAATGGACGAGCAGTACTTC. It yields the protein CASSQSRAMDEQYF.

The chain carries TRBV9 and TRBJ1-1, with 7 bases identical to TRBD1. CDR1 is SGDLS, CDR2 YYNGEE, per germline. V was clipped by 3 bases and J by 1 base; unmatched bases: 9. The CDR3 is made up of 16 amino acids. Here the CDR3 reads CASSGEEGAWNTEAFF. The CDR3 nucleotides read TGTGCCAGCAGCGGAGAGGAGGGGGCTTGGAACACTGAAGCTTTCTTT.

The J gene is TRBJ2-1, the V gene TRBV5-4; TRBD2 aligns across 10 bases. The germline gives CDR1 SGHNT, CDR2 YYREEE (reference sequence). Trimming removed 4 bases from V and 9 bases from J; junction bases left unmatched: 4. This CDR3 is 13 amino acids long. The CDR3 sequence: CASSPRLAGEQFF. The CDR3 nucleotides are TGTGCCAGCAGCCCCCGACTAGCGGGTGAGCAGTTCTTC.

This chain links TRBV4-3 with TRBJ2-2, with a possible D match to TRBD1 (5 bases). This CDR3 is 16 amino acids long. Germline CDR1 and CDR2: LGHNA and YSLEER. Between the trimmed V and J ends, which lost 0 bases and 3 bases, there was a span of 11 bases. The CDR3 coding sequence is TGCGCCAGCAGCCAAGATCCGTTACAGGACACCGGGGAGCTGTTTTTT. Its translation is CASSQDPLQDTGELFF.